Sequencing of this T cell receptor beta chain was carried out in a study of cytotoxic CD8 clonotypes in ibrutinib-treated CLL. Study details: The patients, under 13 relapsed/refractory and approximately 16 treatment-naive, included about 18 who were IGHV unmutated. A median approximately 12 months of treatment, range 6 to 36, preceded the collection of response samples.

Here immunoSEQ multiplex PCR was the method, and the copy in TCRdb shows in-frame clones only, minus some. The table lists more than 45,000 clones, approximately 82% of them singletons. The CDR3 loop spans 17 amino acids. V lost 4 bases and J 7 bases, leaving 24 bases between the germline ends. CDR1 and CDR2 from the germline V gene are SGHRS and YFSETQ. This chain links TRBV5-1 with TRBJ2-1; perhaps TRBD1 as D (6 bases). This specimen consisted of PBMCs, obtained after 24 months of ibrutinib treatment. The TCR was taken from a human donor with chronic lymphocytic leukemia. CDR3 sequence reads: CASSANDRTPRGNEQFF. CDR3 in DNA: TGCGCCAGCAGCGCGAACGACAGAACCCCGAGGGGGAATGAGCAGTTCTTC.